This TCR beta chain was captured in a study of blood T cells in healthy people across ages. The CDR3 runs to 20 residues. The germline CDR1 and CDR2 sequences are MNHEY and SVGEGT. With V trimmed by 6 bases and J by 12 bases, 27 bases remained unmatched. Primed by a sample-barcoded 5' primer and a J-beta primer mix, a second PCR proceeded for roughly 7 to 12 cycles. Individual samples furnished no less than 2.5 million CDR3-containing paired-end reads apiece. TCRdb processed the 5' RACE reads anew with MiXCR; each CDR3 protein has one entry. This sample has roughly 900,000 distinct CDR3 sequences, with 45% to 50% found just once. This clonotype turned up a few times.

The receptor comes from a man younger than 40 in good health. This chain uses TRBV6-2 or TRBV6-3 with TRBJ2-1; 12 nucleotides align to TRBD2. Sequencing input: blood. CDR3 nucleotide sequence: TGTGCCAGCAGCATTAACCAGGGGAGAGGACTAGCGGGGACCGTGGATGGGCAGTTCTTC. Its translation: CASSINQGRGLAGTVDGQFF.